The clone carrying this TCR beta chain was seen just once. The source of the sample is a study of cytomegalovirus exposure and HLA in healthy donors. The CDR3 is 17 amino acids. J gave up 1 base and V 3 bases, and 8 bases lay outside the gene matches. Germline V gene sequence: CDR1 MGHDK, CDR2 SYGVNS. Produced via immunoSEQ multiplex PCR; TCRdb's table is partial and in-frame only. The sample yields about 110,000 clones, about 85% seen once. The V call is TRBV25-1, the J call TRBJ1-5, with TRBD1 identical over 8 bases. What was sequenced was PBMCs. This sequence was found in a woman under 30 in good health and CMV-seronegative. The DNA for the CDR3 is TGTGCCAGCAGTGACAACGACAGGGGTGGGAGCAATCAGCCCCAGCATTTT. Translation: CASSDNDRGGSNQPQHF.